The TCR beta chain described here comes from a study of T cell responses to AZD1222 COVID-19 vaccine. The CDR3 length is 14 residues. Germline V gene lookup returns CDR1 GTSNPN and CDR2 SVGIG (reference sequence). V gave up 4 bases and J gave up 0 bases, with 7 bases separating them. Sequencing was performed with immunoSEQ multiplex PCR; in TCRdb, only in-frame clones are kept and a portion is missing. The table has approximately 110,000 clones, over 85% seen once. This sequence originates from an adult in good health. V usage is TRBV30 and J usage is TRBJ1-6; D remains ambiguous. The sample consisted of peripheral blood, taken on day 0 of AZD1222 vaccination. Here the CDR3 DNA reads TGTGCCTGGAAAGGAAGCTCCTATAATTCACCCCTCCACTTT. This encodes CAWKGSSYNSPLHF.